This T cell receptor beta chain was recovered during a study of radiation and T cells in renal cell carcinoma. Study-wide findings and caveats: In blood, top tumor clones expanded by 2 weeks, shrinking by 4.

For this clone: Its specificity is unknown.

V was shortened by 7 bases and J by 2 bases, with 11 bases between the two germline ends. This CDR3 comprises 13 residues. The germline V gene has CDR1 ENHRY and CDR2 SYGVKD. TCRdb keeps only in-frame clones here, not all; method: immunoSEQ multiplex PCR. The sample lists about 130,000 clones, approximately 91% occurring once. The sample's time point: baseline pretreatment blood. Documented treatment: 15 Gy SBRT to primary tumor, nephrectomy 4 weeks later. Clear cell pathology was present in this patient's renal cell carcinoma. This chain uses TRBV10-3 with TRBJ2-5; possibly TRBD2 for D (6 bases). This sample comprised blood, obtained from a patient whose treatment included radiotherapy and nephrectomy. The TCR originated in a woman aged 45-60 years with renal cell carcinoma. The CDR3 DNA reads as TGTGCCATCATGGCGGGGCAGCAAGAGACCCAGTACTTC. This sequence encodes CAIMAGQQETQYF.